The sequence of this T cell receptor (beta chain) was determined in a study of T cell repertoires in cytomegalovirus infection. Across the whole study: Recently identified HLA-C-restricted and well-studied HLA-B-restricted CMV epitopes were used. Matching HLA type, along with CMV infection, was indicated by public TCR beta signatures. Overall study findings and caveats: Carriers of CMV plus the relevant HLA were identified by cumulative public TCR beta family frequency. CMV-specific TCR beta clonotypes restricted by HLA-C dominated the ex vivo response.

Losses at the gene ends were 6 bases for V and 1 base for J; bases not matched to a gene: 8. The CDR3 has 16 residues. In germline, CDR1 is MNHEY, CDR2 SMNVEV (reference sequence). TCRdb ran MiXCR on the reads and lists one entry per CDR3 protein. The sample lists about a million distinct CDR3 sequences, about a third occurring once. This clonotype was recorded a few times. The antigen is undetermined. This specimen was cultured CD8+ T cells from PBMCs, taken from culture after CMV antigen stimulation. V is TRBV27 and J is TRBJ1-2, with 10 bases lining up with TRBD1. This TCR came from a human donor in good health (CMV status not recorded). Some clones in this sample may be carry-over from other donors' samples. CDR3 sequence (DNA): TGTGCCAGCAGCCACTTCGGACAGGGGGGTAACTATGGCTACACCTTC. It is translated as CASSHFGQGGNYGYTF.